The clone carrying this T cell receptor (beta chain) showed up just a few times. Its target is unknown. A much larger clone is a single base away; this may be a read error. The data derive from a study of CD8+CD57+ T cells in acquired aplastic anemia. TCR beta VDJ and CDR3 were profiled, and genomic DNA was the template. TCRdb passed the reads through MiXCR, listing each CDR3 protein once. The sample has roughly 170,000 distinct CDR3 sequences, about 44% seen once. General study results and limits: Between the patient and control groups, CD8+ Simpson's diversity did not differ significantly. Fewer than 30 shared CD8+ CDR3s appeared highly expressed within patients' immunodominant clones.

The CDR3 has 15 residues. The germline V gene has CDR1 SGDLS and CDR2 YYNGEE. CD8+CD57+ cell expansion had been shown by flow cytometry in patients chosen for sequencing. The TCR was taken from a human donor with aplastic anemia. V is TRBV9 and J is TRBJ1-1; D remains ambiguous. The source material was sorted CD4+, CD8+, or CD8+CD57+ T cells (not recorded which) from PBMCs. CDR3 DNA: TGTGCCGGCAGCGTATCGCACGGCGGGAACACTGAAGCTTTCTTT. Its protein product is CAGSVSHGGNTEAFF.